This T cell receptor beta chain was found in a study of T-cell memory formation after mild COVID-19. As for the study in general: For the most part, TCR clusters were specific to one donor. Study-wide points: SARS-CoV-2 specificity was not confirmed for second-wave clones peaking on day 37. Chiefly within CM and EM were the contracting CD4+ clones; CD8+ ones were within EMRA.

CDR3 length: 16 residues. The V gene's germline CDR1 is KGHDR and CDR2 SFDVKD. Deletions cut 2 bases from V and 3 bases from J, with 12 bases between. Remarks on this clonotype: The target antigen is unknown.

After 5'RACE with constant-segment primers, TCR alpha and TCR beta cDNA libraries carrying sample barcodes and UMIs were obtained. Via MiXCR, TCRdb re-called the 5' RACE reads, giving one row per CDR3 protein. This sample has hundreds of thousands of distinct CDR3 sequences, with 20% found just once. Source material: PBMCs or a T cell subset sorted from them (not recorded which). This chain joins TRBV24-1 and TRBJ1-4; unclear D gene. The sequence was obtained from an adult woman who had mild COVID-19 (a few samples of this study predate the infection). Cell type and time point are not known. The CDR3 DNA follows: TGTGCCACCAGTGATTCCAGGACGGATGCTAATGAAAAACTGTTTTTT. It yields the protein CATSDSRTDANEKLFF.